This entry is about one T cell receptor (beta chain). Allocation to cohorts depended on clinical history reported by the participants. Clones were sequenced by immunoSEQ multiplex PCR, and TCRdb holds only the in-frame ones, with some missing. The data contain approximately 100,000 clones, around 86% of them singletons. The data are from a study of blood T cell repertoires in COVID-19. The J segment lost 11 bases and the V segment lost 2 bases, leaving 11 bases of the junction unmatched. CDR1 MGHRA and CDR2 YSYEKL come from the germline V gene. CDR3 length equals 15 residues. The sample consisted of PBMCs or T cells enriched from blood (not recorded which). The J gene is TRBJ1-5, the V gene TRBV4-1; 8 bases are shared with TRBD1. The TCR was taken from a woman between 50 and 59 years old who had recovered from COVID-19. CDR3: CASSQRTGTGRSQHF. In nucleotides, the CDR3 is TGCGCCAGCAGCCAACGAACCGGGACAGGCAGGTCCCAGCATTTT.